Listed below are T cell receptor beta chains from one sample, sequenced in a study of early T cells in non-severe SARS-CoV-2 infection. TCRdb passed the 5' RACE reads through MiXCR, listing each CDR3 protein once. The profile shows around 80,000 distinct CDR3 sequences, roughly 13% of them singletons. Sequencing used whole blood. The receptors derive from an adult who was a healthcare worker with PCR-confirmed SARS-CoV-2 infection or an uninfected control (not recorded which). Each CDR3 is given with its conserved first and last residue. The order of the fields is CDR3 length, D gene, J gene, clone size, V gene, CDR3 DNA, CDR3 protein. The D gene is left open where the match is weak. Size is omitted from some rows. Given values are once, few, many or a class for expanded clones.

13	-	TRBJ1-4	-	TRBV6-6	TGTGCCAGCAGTTACCCGGAAGGAGAAAAACTGTTTTTT	CASSYPEGEKLFF
15	-	TRBJ2-5	many	TRBV25-1	TGTGCCAGCAGTCCGAAGGGCCGGACCCAAGAGACCCAGTACTTC	CASSPKGRTQETQYF
13	-	TRBJ2-7	-	TRBV18	TGTGCCAGCTCAAAGGGACCTCCGGACGAGCAGTACTTC	CASSKGPPDEQYF
16	TRBD2	TRBJ2-2	many	TRBV7-2	TGTGCCAGCAGCTTACGGGGACTAGTGGGCGCCGGGGAGCTGTTTTTT	CASSLRGLVGAGELFF
12	-	TRBJ1-1	many	TRBV18	TGTGCCAGCTCACCGCCGAACACTGAAGCTTTCTTT	CASSPPNTEAFF
13	TRBD1	TRBJ1-2	many	TRBV15	TGTGCCACCAGCAGGGAGATTACAGGGGGTCACACCTTC	CATSREITGGHTF
18	-	TRBJ2-1	many	TRBV6-1	TGTGCCAGCAGGGTAGATCTTACGGGGCCGGGACTTTACAATGAGCAGTTCTTC	CASRVDLTGPGLYNEQFF
14	-	TRBJ2-7	-	TRBV5-1	TGCGCCAGCAGCTTGGACCAGGGTAGGAACGAGCAGTACTTC	CASSLDQGRNEQYF
15	-	TRBJ1-2	many	TRBV3-2	TGTGCCAGCAGCCCCCGGGAGGAGGGGAACTATGGCTACACCTTC	CASSPREEGNYGYTF
13	-	TRBJ1-1	-	TRBV6-2/TRBV6-3	TGTGCCAGCACCATTCCCCCGGGCACTGAAGCTTTCTTT	CASTIPPGTEAFF
15	-	TRBJ1-1	few	TRBV5-6	TGTGCCAGCAGATTCAGCGGGGGAATGAACACTGAAGCTTTCTTT	CASRFSGGMNTEAFF